Listed below are T cell receptor beta chains from one sample, sequenced in a study of Tregs in tolerant kidney transplant recipients. Sequencing was performed with immunoSEQ multiplex PCR; in TCRdb, only in-frame clones are kept and a portion is missing. The repertoire has 110,000 or so clones, around 94% of them found once; the top ten carry roughly 0.63%. Sample: CD4+ T cells from blood. The receptors originated from a human donor in good health. The conserved cysteine and the conserved F or W are not part of the CDR3 here.

V: TRBV27; CDR3: ASSFTGTGSGTQY
V: TRBV19; CDR3: ASNDGGFDSIQY
V: TRBV30; CDR3: AWSAEVNTEAF
V: TRBV12-5; CDR3: ASAKGRGVSNEQF
V: TRBV18; CDR3: ASSPPNHRPGLNTGELF
V: TRBV18; CDR3: ASSPTYKRNEKLF
V: TRBV6-5; CDR3: ASSYSTGWNSPLH
V: TRBV19; CDR3: ASSPPARPYEQY
V: TRBV18; CDR3: ASSPPSDNEKLF
V: TRBV19; CDR3: ASRTGNTIY
V: TRBV5-1; CDR3: ASSLEPGTATYEQY
V: TRBV29-1; CDR3: SVGSGFTEAF
V: TRBV5-1; CDR3: ASSPQGGGAEAF
V: TRBV7-9; CDR3: ASSPPGADYGYT
V: TRBV6-5; CDR3: ASSYSTGGRNTIY
V: TRBV7-8; CDR3: ASSLRLSAEETQY
V: TRBV5-1; CDR3: ASSLGTGSSGANVLT
V: TRBV30; CDR3: AWSVLSQGAF
V: TRBV11-2; CDR3: ASSLALRGYYGYT
V: TRBV7-9; CDR3: ASSPGQGSSQPQH
V: TRBV11-2; CDR3: ASKERTVRYNSPLH
V: TRBV2; CDR3: ASSEMGTIFGYT
V: TRBV7-9; CDR3: ASSLEVRSYEQY
V: TRBV27; CDR3: ASSLEGTTYEQF
V: TRBV4-1; CDR3: ASSQPRTGTYEQY
V: TRBV29-1; CDR3: SVEGGGTGGYEKLF
V: TRBV30; CDR3: ACTQGVYGYT
V: TRBV4-1; CDR3: ASSQDPQGSGTGELF
V: TRBV11-3; CDR3: ASSPGLAGGLGELF
V: TRBV27; CDR3: ASGASGSTDTQY
V: TRBV29-1; CDR3: SVGVGAGNTIY
V: TRBV7-2; CDR3: ASSFLRTSSYEQY
V: TRBV29-1; CDR3: SVDVPRSANYGYT
V: TRBV5-1; CDR3: ASSLGGARTDTQY
V: TRBV11-2; CDR3: ASSLGQGPTYNEQF
V: TRBV20-1; CDR3: SASSVRAF
V: TRBV19; CDR3: ASSRQDSIKTGELF
V: TRBV5-1; CDR3: ASRPYRGDSPGVYNEQF
V: TRBV10-3; CDR3: AISFEDTGELF
V: TRBV15; CDR3: ATSRDRGFGLF
V: TRBV18; CDR3: ASSRQGGTDTQY
V: TRBV18; CDR3: ASSPLQTGTYENIQY